This TCR beta chain derives from a study of graft-versus-host responses after intestinal transplantation. Overall study context: All recipients got anti-thymocyte globulin induction, then tacrolimus and steroids for around three years. Overall study findings and caveats: Recipient marrow showed GvH clones, some seen first in ileum or blood.

V lost 9 bases and J lost 4; bases outside the gene matches: 12. The CDR3 length is 15 residues. CDR1 LNHDA and CDR2 SQIVND come from the germline V gene (reference sequence). The table came from immunoSEQ multiplex PCR; TCRdb's copy has only in-frame clones and leaves some out. The table includes fewer than 20,000 clones, around 70% detected once. Processing was applied to graft tissue in order to liberate intraepithelial and lamina propria lymphocytes. The table lists this clone with a count of one. Antigen specificity is unknown. This specimen was ileum tissue, taken 14 days after transplant. This clonotype was sampled from a human patient who received an intestinal transplant, so some T cells may come from the graft donor. The chain recombines TRBV19 with TRBJ2-1, with 7 bases matching TRBD1. CDR3 sequence: CASRQGELRYNEQFF. Written as DNA, the CDR3 is TGTGCCAGCCGGCAGGGGGAGCTACGATACAATGAGCAGTTCTTC.